This note documents a single T cell receptor beta chain sequence. Its cognate antigen is unknown. V lost 0 bases and J lost 1, with 5 bases in between. The CDR3 has 14 amino acids. Germline V gives CDR1 SGHRS, CDR2 YFSETQ. These data belong to a study of T-cell memory formation after mild COVID-19. Study overall: In these data, TCR clusters were largely donor specific.

Researchers used 5'RACE with constant-segment primers to make TCR alpha and TCR beta cDNA libraries that carry sample barcodes and UMIs. MiXCR was run by TCRdb on the 5' RACE reads, yielding one entry per CDR3 protein. Here the sample spans hundreds of thousands of distinct CDR3 sequences, more than 20% being singletons. The study, taken as a whole, reports: A balance of CD4 and CD8 characterized clones contracting day 15 to 85, whereas later expanders leaned CD4+. Researchers found some responding clones in pre-infection memory, a sign that cross-reactive memory joined.

The clonotype comes from an adult woman who had mild COVID-19 (a few samples of this study predate the infection). Cell type and time point are not known. The specimen sequenced was PBMCs or a T cell subset sorted from them (not recorded which). This rearrangement joins TRBV5-1 to TRBJ1-3; no firm D call. For the CDR3, the DNA is TGCGCCAGCAGCTTGGGAGTTTCTGGAAACACCATATATTTT. It specifies CASSLGVSGNTIYF.